The next 24 T cell receptor beta chains were all read from a single sample in a study of neoadjuvant anti-PD-1 for oral cavity cancer. This table comes from immunoSEQ multiplex PCR, and its TCRdb copy is limited to in-frame clones, with some not included. Among roughly 68,000 clones listed, about 86% were seen once. Time point here: after neoadjuvant nivolumab, at surgical resection. The sequenced sample was PBMCs, obtained after nivolumab (anti-PD-1) treatment. Every receptor here comes from a person aged 35-79 years with oral cavity squamous cell carcinoma.

The chain has TRBV4-1 and TRBJ1-2; a possible D gene is TRBD1 (6 bases). CDR1 is MGHRA, CDR2 YSYEKL, per germline. The CDR3 has 14 residues. Trimming took off 2 bases at V and 3 bases at J, with 10 bases between the two ends. Here the CDR3 reads CASSQYRDDYGYTF. The CDR3 nucleotides are TGCGCCAGCAGCCAATACAGGGACGACTATGGCTACACCTTC.

This rearrangement joins TRBV12-5 to TRBJ2-2, with D possibly matching TRBD1 (5 bases). The CDR3 sequence is 13 residues long. CDR1 is LGHNT, CDR2 FRNRAP, per germline. V lost 1 base to trimming and J lost 6 bases, with 6 bases between them. Here the CDR3 reads CASGLGTPGELFF. The CDR3 bases are TGTGCTAGTGGTTTGGGGACACCCGGGGAGCTGTTTTTT. Full variable domain (missing parts from reference TRBV12-5 and TRBJ2-2): DARVTQTPRHKVTEMGQEVTMRCQPILGHNTVFWYRQTMMQGLELLAYFRNRAPLDDSGMPKDRFSAEMPDATLATLKIQPSEPRDSAVYFCASGLGTPGELFFGEGSRLTVL.

This sequence joins TRBV10-2 and TRBJ2-7, with D possibly TRBD1 on 6 matching bases. Germline V gene sequence: CDR1 WSHSY, CDR2 SAAADI. The CDR3 is 14 amino acids. Trimming left V 6 bases short and J 2 bases short, with 14 bases between. CDR3 protein: CASREGGPPYEQYF. Written as DNA, the CDR3 is TGCGCCAGCAGAGAAGGGGGTCCCCCCTACGAGCAGTACTTC.

The chain has TRBV7-8 and TRBJ2-5; D is uncertain. The CDR3 totals 15 residues. The V end was cut by 1 base, the J end by 5 bases, with 14 bases between. Germline-derived CDR1 and CDR2 are SGHVS and FQNEAQ. CDR3 DNA: TGTGCCAGCAGCTTAGTTGGAGCCGGGCGCGAGACCCAGTACTTC. This codes for CASSLVGAGRETQYF.

The CDR3 nucleotides read TGTGCCAGCAGCCGAAATCCACAGGGCTCTGGCTACACCTTC. Translated: CASSRNPQGSGYTF. The chain couples TRBV11-2 to TRBJ1-2, with TRBD1 as a possible D gene (6 bases). Germline V gives CDR1 SGHAT, CDR2 FQNNGV. V lost 5 bases to trimming and J lost 7 bases, with 17 bases between them. CDR3 size: 14 residues. Full variable domain (remainder filled in from reference TRBV11-2 and TRBJ1-2): EAGVAQSPRYKIIEKRQSVAFWCNPISGHATLYWYQQILGQGPKLLIQFQNNGVVDDSQLPKDRFSAERLKGVDSTLKIQPAKLEDSAVYLCASSRNPQGSGYTFGSGTRLTVV.

The gene calls are TRBV5-1 and TRBJ1-6; no definite D call. Trimming pared 0 bases from V and 4 bases from J, leaving 8 bases between. The length of the CDR3 is 15 residues. From germline, CDR1 is SGHRS and CDR2 YFSETQ. The CDR3 protein is CASSLGARYNSPLHF. Here the CDR3 DNA reads TGCGCCAGCAGCTTGGGGGCGCGGTATAATTCACCCCTCCACTTT. Looking up the rest from reference TRBV5-1 and TRBJ1-6 gives the full variable domain: KAGVTQTPRYLIKTRGQQVTLSCSPISGHRSVSWYQQTPGQGLQFLFEYFSETQRNKGNFPGRFSGRQFSNSRSEMNVSTLELGDSALYLCASSLGARYNSPLHFGNGTRLTVT.

This chain joins TRBV7-9 and TRBJ2-7, with 10 bases identical to TRBD2. The CDR3 is 19 residues long. Germline CDR1 is SEHNR and CDR2 is FQNEAQ (reference sequence). The junction had 18 bases not matched to a gene; V was cut back by 5 bases and J by 2 bases. The DNA of the CDR3 is TGTGCCAGCAGCCTGCCGGGACACAAACTAGCGGGATTACCCTACGAGCAGTACTTC. As protein: CASSLPGHKLAGLPYEQYF.

The chain employs TRBV11-2 and TRBJ2-4; no clear D. Germline V gene lookup returns CDR1 SGHAT and CDR2 FQNNGV. CDR3 length: 14 residues. The V end was cut by 5 bases, the J end by 0 bases, with 8 bases between. DNA of the CDR3: TGTGCCAGCAGCATGATTCTAGCCAAAAACATTCAGTACTTC. Its translation: CASSMILAKNIQYF.

Written as DNA, the CDR3 is TGCAGCGTTCTATACCTCGCGGGAGATGCTGAGCAGTACTTC. Translating gives CSVLYLAGDAEQYF. The chain uses TRBV29-1 and TRBJ2-7; 7 bases fit TRBD2. The junction had 14 bases not matched to a gene; V was cut back by 5 bases and J by 7 bases. The CDR3 extends over 14 amino acids. Germline V gene data show CDR1 as SQVTM and CDR2 as ANQGSEA.

This chain links TRBV30 with TRBJ2-7; TRBD1 might be the D (6 bases). V was cut by 0 bases and J by 10 bases, with 22 bases left in between. The germline V gene encodes CDR1 GTSNPN and CDR2 SVGIG (reference sequence). The CDR3 loop spans 15 amino acids. CDR3 nucleotides: TGTGCCTGGAGTGTAGGGTACGCTGAGGGGGTGTCTCAGTACTTC. Translated, it gives CAWSVGYAEGVSQYF.

The CDR3 here is CAIRGGSGTDTQYF. DNA for the CDR3: TGTGCCATCAGAGGGGGGAGTGGCACAGATACGCAGTATTTT. The chain recombines TRBV10-3 with TRBJ2-3; possibly TRBD1 or TRBD2 for D (6 bases each). The CDR3 has 14 residues. Germline assignment: CDR1 ENHRY and CDR2 SYGVKD. V dropped 6 bases and J dropped 1 base, with 11 bases sitting between them.

CDR3 in amino acids: CASSWRTGTGEQYF. CDR3 nucleotides: TGTGCCAGCAGCTGGCGGACAGGGACAGGCGAGCAGTACTTC. The rearrangement joins TRBV5-4 to TRBJ2-7; 8 bases are a match to TRBD1. Trimming at V came to 3 bases and at J to 6 bases, leaving 8 bases not matched to a gene. The CDR3 is made up of 14 amino acids. From germline, CDR1 is SGHNT and CDR2 YYREEE (reference sequence).

This chain links TRBV7-8 with TRBJ2-3; D gene unclear. V was pared by 6 bases and J by 1 base, with 11 bases between. The CDR3 spans 14 residues. Germline CDR1 is SGHVS and CDR2 is FQNEAQ. CDR3 nucleotide sequence: TGTGCCAGCAGGAGTCGTTGGGGCACAGATACGCAGTATTTT. Protein: CASRSRWGTDTQYF.

The V gene is TRBV6-4, the J gene TRBJ2-3; D might be TRBD2 (6 bases). Germline values: CDR1 MRHNA, CDR2 SNTAGT. This CDR3 has 17 amino acids. Between the trimmed V and J ends, which lost 6 bases and 4 bases, there was a span of 23 bases. CDR3 in amino acids: CASRPPDVSGGPDTQYF. The CDR3 DNA reads TGTGCCAGCAGGCCCCCGGATGTGTCCGGGGGTCCAGATACGCAGTATTTT.

The chain couples TRBV5-1 to TRBJ1-2; D is perhaps TRBD1 (6 bases). The ends were cut back, 4 bases at V and 4 bases at J, with 14 bases in the middle. Germline V CDR1 and CDR2: SGHRS, YFSETQ. The CDR3 has 14 residues. CDR3 DNA: TGCGCCAGCAGCCCGCTGGGACAAGCCTATGGCTACACCTTC. This translates into CASSPLGQAYGYTF.

This chain uses TRBV25-1 with TRBJ2-2; TRBD1 aligns across 10 bases. The length of the CDR3 is 16 residues. Germline loops: CDR1 MGHDK, CDR2 SYGVNS. After removal of 6 bases from V and 10 bases from J, the junction contained 14 bases not matched to a gene. The CDR3 nucleotides are TGTGCCAGCAGGGGTGACAGGGGGCTAGATGTCGAGGAGCTGTTTTTT. This gives the protein CASRGDRGLDVEELFF.

V and J are TRBV6-5 and TRBJ2-7; no firm D call. CDR3 size: 16 residues. Germline-derived CDR1 and CDR2 are MNHEY and SVGAGI. V lost 0 bases and J lost 3, with 15 bases in between. CDR3 region: CASSYSITEVDYEQYF. The CDR3 coding sequence is TGTGCCAGCAGTTACTCGATAACAGAAGTAGACTACGAGCAGTACTTC.

The chain couples TRBV15 to TRBJ2-4; TRBD2 agrees at 8 bases. This CDR3 spans 13 amino acids. J gave up 7 bases and V 8 bases, and 7 bases lay outside the gene matches. CDR1 and CDR2 (germline): LNHNV, YYDKDF (reference sequence). CDR3 residues: CATPRTSNNIQYF. In DNA, the CDR3 is TGTGCCACCCCGCGGACTAGCAATAACATTCAGTACTTC.

The CDR3 bases are TGTGCCAGCAGTCCATCGACGGGCGGCAACACTGAAGCTTTCTTT. Translated, it gives CASSPSTGGNTEAFF. The chain employs TRBV6-1 and TRBJ1-1, with D unclear. Germline V gives CDR1 MNHNS, CDR2 SASEGT. CDR3 length: 15 amino acids. The V end was cut by 5 bases, the J end by 2 bases, with 15 bases between.

The chain carries TRBV28 and TRBJ2-7; TRBD2 matches at 12 bases. The CDR3 sequence is 16 residues long. J lost 7 bases, V lost 3 bases, and 10 bases had no gene match. Germline CDR1 MDHEN, CDR2 SYDVKM. CDR3 in amino acids: CASSLWTSGTPGEQYF. DNA for the CDR3: TGTGCCAGCAGTTTGTGGACTAGCGGGACCCCAGGGGAGCAGTACTTC.

The J gene is TRBJ1-2, the V gene TRBV6-1, with 8 positions matching TRBD1. Per the germline V gene, CDR1 is MNHNS and CDR2 is SASEGT. The CDR3 extends over 13 amino acids. The V gene end was trimmed by 6 bases and the J gene end by 3 bases; junction bases not matched to a gene: 3. CDR3: CASRPGQDYGYTF. The CDR3 region has the DNA TGTGCCAGCAGGCCGGGACAGGACTATGGCTACACCTTC.

The chain recombines TRBV5-6 with TRBJ2-1; D remains ambiguous. Germline CDR1 reads SGHDT; CDR2 reads YYEEEE. This CDR3 contains 16 residues. V lost 0 bases, J lost 3 bases, and 13 bases lay in between. CDR3 loop: CASSLAGSLVYNEQFF. The DNA for the CDR3 is TGTGCCAGCAGCTTGGCTGGGTCTTTGGTCTACAATGAGCAGTTCTTC. The whole variable domain, filled in from reference TRBV5-6 and TRBJ2-1, reads DAGVTQSPTHLIKTRGQQVTLRCSPKSGHDTVSWYQQALGQGPQFIFQYYEEEERQRGNFPDRFSGHQFPNYSSELNVNALLLGDSALYLCASSLAGSLVYNEQFFGPGTRLTVL.

This clone showed up just a few times. The chain joins TRBV7-9 to TRBJ1-1; perhaps TRBD1 as D (5 bases). V lost 5 bases to trimming and J lost 1 base, with 8 bases between them. The germline V gene encodes CDR1 SEHNR and CDR2 FQNEAQ (reference sequence). The CDR3 extends over 13 amino acids. The CDR3 DNA reads TGTGCCAGCAGCGGGGGAACGAACACTGAAGCTTTCTTT. This gives the protein CASSGGTNTEAFF.

The chain combines TRBV7-2 with TRBJ2-1; 12 nucleotides align to TRBD2. CDR1 SGHTA and CDR2 FQGNSA come from the germline V gene. J gave up 7 bases and V 5 bases, and 9 bases lay outside the gene matches. The CDR3 has 16 amino acids. The DNA for the CDR3 is TGTGCCAGCAGCCCACCCGGACTAGCGGGAATAAATGAGCAGTTCTTC. Translation gives CASSPPGLAGINEQFF.